This is a list of T cell receptor beta chains from one sample in a study of blood T cells in healthy people across ages. TCRdb ran MiXCR on the 5' RACE reads and lists one entry per CDR3 protein. The table has roughly 1.7 million distinct CDR3 sequences, about 32% seen once. The sequenced sample was blood. The receptors come from a woman aged 30 to 39 in good health. Both conserved end residues are part of each CDR3. A D gene is named only where the DNA matches it firmly. Rows give clone size only sometimes, using once, few, many, or a class for an expanded clone.

CDR3 protein	CDR3 DNA	CDR3 length	D gene	clone size	V gene	J gene
CASSPRSALLFF	TGTGCCAGCAGCCCCCGATCGGCGCTACTGTTTTTT	12	-	few	TRBV28	TRBJ1-4
CASSPWTSGHNEQFF	TGTGCCAGCAGCCCGTGGACTAGCGGCCACAATGAGCAGTTCTTC	15	TRBD2	few	TRBV13	TRBJ2-1
CASSYSIGGTEAFF	TGTGCCAGCAGTTACTCGATAGGGGGGACTGAAGCTTTCTTT	14	-	few	TRBV6-5	TRBJ1-1
CASSLFRGAEADTQYF	TGTGCCAGCAGCTTGTTTCGGGGGGCCGAGGCAGATACGCAGTATTTT	16	-	-	TRBV5-6	TRBJ2-3
CASREAEYIFLTDTQYF	TGCGCCAGCAGGGAGGCGGAGTACATATTCCTCACAGATACGCAGTATTTT	17	-	-	TRBV5-1	TRBJ2-3
CASSLRDWEHQPQHF	TGTGCCAGCAGCCTGCGGGACTGGGAACATCAGCCCCAGCATTTT	15	-	-	TRBV14	TRBJ1-5
CASKRDLSNQPQHF	TGTGCCAGCAAAAGGGATCTTAGCAATCAGCCCCAGCATTTT	14	-	-	TRBV12-3/TRBV12-4	TRBJ1-5
CSARAGQGYSSNQPQHF	TGCAGTGCTAGAGCGGGACAGGGATATAGCAGCAATCAGCCCCAGCATTTT	17	TRBD1	few	TRBV20-1	TRBJ1-5
CASFDQVSEQASTDTQYF	TGTGCCTCCTTCGACCAGGTTAGCGAACAAGCTAGCACAGATACGCAGTATTTT	18	-	-	TRBV10-3	TRBJ2-3
CASSLLASSNTGELFF	TGTGCCAGCTCACTCCTAGCGTCCTCGAACACCGGGGAGCTGTTTTTT	16	-	-	TRBV18	TRBJ2-2
CASSRPVDEQFF	TGTGCCAGCAGTCGACCAGTGGATGAGCAGTTCTTC	12	-	few	TRBV7-9	TRBJ2-1
CASRTGTGVSQPQHF	TGCGCCAGCAGGACTGGGACAGGGGTGAGTCAGCCCCAGCATTTT	15	TRBD1	-	TRBV5-1	TRBJ1-5
CATEGGSEKLFF	TGTGCCACCGAAGGGGGATCTGAAAAACTGTTTTTT	12	-	-	TRBV2	TRBJ1-4
CSATRGTGVLGSNQPQHF	TGCAGTGCTACCCGAGGGACAGGGGTGCTCGGGAGCAATCAGCCCCAGCATTTT	18	TRBD1	-	TRBV20-1	TRBJ1-5
CASSPGTSPVSNQPQHF	TGTGCCAGCAGCCCCGGGACTTCGCCTGTGAGCAATCAGCCCCAGCATTTT	17	-	-	TRBV7-8	TRBJ1-5
CASSEAPEWQYF	TGTGCCAGCAGTGAAGCGCCGGAGTGGCAGTACTTC	12	-	few	TRBV2	TRBJ2-7
CASSLTPTGAPGGYTF	TGTGCCAGCAGTTTAACCCCGACGGGCGCCCCCGGAGGCTACACCTTC	16	-	few	TRBV27	TRBJ1-2
CASSFGAGYSPLHF	TGTGCCAGCAGTTTCGGGGCGGGCTATTCACCCCTCCACTTT	14	-	few	TRBV28	TRBJ1-6
CASSQDMGGTAFF	TGTGCCAGCAGCCAAGATATGGGGGGGACAGCTTTCTTT	13	-	-	TRBV4-2	TRBJ1-1
CASSTPGQGLDEQFF	TGCGCCAGCAGCACCCCGGGACAGGGGCTAGATGAGCAGTTCTTC	15	TRBD1	-	TRBV5-1	TRBJ2-1
CASSYGTGSGDEQFF	TGTGCCAGCAGTTACGGAACGGGCAGTGGCGATGAGCAGTTCTTC	15	-	-	TRBV6-2/TRBV6-3	TRBJ2-1
CATNRATSGSQNIQYF	TGTGCCACCAACCGGGCGACTAGCGGGTCCCAAAACATTCAGTACTTC	16	TRBD2	few	TRBV6-1	TRBJ2-4
CASNQSLDRDRGRCISEKLFF	TGTGCCAGCAACCAATCCCTCGACCGGGACAGGGGGCGATGTATTAGTGAAAAACTGTTTTTT	21	TRBD1	-	TRBV7-3	TRBJ1-4
CAGSAEVPDTQYF	TGTGCCGGCAGCGCCGAAGTTCCAGATACGCAGTATTTT	13	-	-	TRBV9	TRBJ2-3
CASTQAPSVTDTQYF	TGCGCCAGCACTCAGGCCCCGTCGGTCACAGATACGCAGTATTTT	15	-	-	TRBV5-1	TRBJ2-3
CASSPTGSIGTEAFF	TGTGCCAGCAGTCCGACAGGGAGTATTGGCACTGAAGCTTTCTTT	15	TRBD1	-	TRBV27	TRBJ1-1
CASSQLTSEGPPETQYF	TGTGCCAGCAGCCAACTTACTAGCGAAGGACCCCCAGAGACCCAGTACTTC	17	TRBD2	-	TRBV12-3/TRBV12-4	TRBJ2-5